This T cell receptor (beta chain) was identified during a study of T cells expressing NK-cell markers (dated by TCRdb to about 2020). Turning to the overall study: Three sorted T-cell subsets (CD3+CD56+NKG2C+, CD3+CD56+NKG2C- and CD3+CD56-NKG2C+) from 7 to 9 donors had their TCR beta-chain repertoires profiled. Among the eight sequenced donors, only one was HCMV-seronegative, while the other seven were HCMV-seropositive. The study sequenced eight donors, all healthy volunteers chosen at random: three men and five women. Sequencing of the libraries produced 2 x 150 bp reads on Illumina HiSeq 2000/2500, MiSeq or NextSeq.

CDR1 is given as MNHEY and CDR2 as SVGAGI, both from the germline V gene. The cysteine opens and the phenylalanine closes a CDR3 of 13 amino acids. No DNA is recorded. HCMV-specific IgG was detected in serum with a commercial ELISA kit to determine HCMV serostatus. Peripheral blood mononuclear cells were isolated from blood by Ficoll density gradient centrifugation. Worth noting for this clonotype: The antigen it recognizes is unknown.

TCRdb lists the instrument as Illumina HiSeq 2000. TCR beta cDNA libraries were made by 5'RACE template switching that added a universal primer site and unique molecular identifiers. Priming for cDNA synthesis came from the TCR beta constant segment, and two successive PCR amplification steps followed. The published analysis was carried out like this. Reads were demultiplexed and grouped by UMI with MIGEC, and clonotypes were assembled and quantified with MiTCR. Only TCR cDNA sequences supported by at least two reads were kept to exclude erroneous sequences. The tcR package was used for downstream repertoire analysis, and clonotypes were matched across fractions by CDR3 nucleotide sequence plus V segment. VDJmatch was used to annotate antigen specificity against VDJdb, with one amino acid substitution allowed in CDR3. With the reads reprocessed by TCRdb, a single entry stands for each CDR3 protein sequence and no DNA is reported. It is TCRdb's table, rather than the study itself, that gives the V and J calls and clone size. Per the sample table, the count is roughly 150,000 distinct CDR3 sequences. Around 18% of the sample goes to the ten largest clones.

The research as a whole found: Whether the expanded NKG2C-expressing T cell clones were specific for HCMV antigens was left unclear. Those dominant clonotypes were again the most abundant among CD3+CD56-NKG2C+ cells in several donors, at about 25-65%. For about 6 donors, the dominant CD3+CD56+NKG2C+ clonotypes were among the top 10 CD8+ clonotypes and accounted for about 1.0-7.5% of CD8+ T cells.

Sequencing was performed on blood T cells: a sorted CD56 or NKG2C T cell subset, CD4+ or CD8+ T cells, or bulk PBMC T cells (not recorded which). Rearrangement joined TRBV6-5 to TRBJ1-1; TCRdb returns TRBD1, unconfirmable since there is no DNA. This sequence was found in a woman aged 18 to 75 in good health. CDR3 reads: CASSSNRGRGAFF.